Listed below are T cell receptor beta chains from one sample, sequenced in a study of CD8 T cells in ankylosing spondylitis. TCRdb re-called the 5' RACE reads through MiXCR, storing one row per CDR3 protein. The top ten clones hold 1% of a sample with approximately 440,000 distinct CDR3 sequences, approximately 17% of them seen once. The specimen sequenced was blood, either unsorted or a sorted T cell fraction (not recorded which). The source is a male donor with ankylosing spondylitis. Each CDR3 is given with its conserved first and last residue. D genes are given only for firm matches. Clone size is stated in some rows and not others, as once, few, many or a class when expanded.

TRBJ2-1 | TRBV20-1 | NA | NA | 13 | CSARRQDNNEQFF | TGCAGTGCTAGACGCCAAGATAACAATGAGCAGTTCTTC
TRBJ2-1 | TRBV7-9 | NA | few | 16 | CASSSEGPSRYNEQFF | TGTGCCAGCAGCTCAGAGGGGCCTTCCCGCTACAATGAGCAGTTCTTC
TRBJ1-5 | TRBV2 | NA | NA | 15 | CASSGDRTVNQPQHF | TGTGCCAGCAGTGGCGACAGGACAGTCAATCAGCCCCAGCATTTT
TRBJ2-7 | TRBV2 | NA | few | 14 | CASRLGSNSYEQYF | TGTGCCAGCAGACTCGGGTCGAACTCCTACGAGCAGTACTTC
TRBJ1-1 | TRBV20-1 | NA | few | 13 | CSARGRTVTEAFF | TGCAGTGCTAGAGGTCGGACAGTCACTGAAGCTTTCTTT
TRBJ1-1 | TRBV11-2 | TRBD1 | NA | 17 | CASSLDRDRGRGTEAFF | TGTGCCAGCAGCTTAGACAGGGACAGGGGCCGAGGGACTGAAGCTTTCTTT
TRBJ2-7 | TRBV19 | NA | NA | 14 | CASSWGRNSYEQYF | TGTGCCAGTAGTTGGGGCAGGAACTCCTACGAGCAGTACTTC
TRBJ2-1 | TRBV2 | TRBD1 | few | 16 | CASNIPGQGTYNEQFF | TGTGCCAGCAACATTCCGGGACAGGGGACCTACAATGAGCAGTTCTTC
TRBJ1-5 | TRBV5-5 | NA | NA | 14 | CASSFVDSNQPQHF | TGTGCCAGCAGCTTTGTAGATAGCAATCAGCCCCAGCATTTT
TRBJ2-3 | TRBV12-3/TRBV12-4 | NA | many | 12 | CASTRTSDTQYF | TGTGCCAGCACCCGCACCTCAGATACGCAGTATTTT
TRBJ2-5 | TRBV7-2 | NA | NA | 13 | CASSQQGQETQYF | TGTGCCAGCAGCCAACAGGGACAAGAGACCCAGTACTTC
TRBJ2-1 | TRBV3-1 | TRBD1 | few | 15 | CASSRGGMGYNEQFF | TGTGCCAGCAGCCGAGGGGGCATGGGATACAATGAGCAGTTCTTC
TRBJ1-2 | TRBV5-1 | NA | few | 15 | CASSPTSGDSRGYTF | TGCGCCAGCAGCCCCACGAGCGGCGACTCACGTGGCTACACCTTC
TRBJ1-6 | TRBV20-1 | NA | NA | 17 | CSARQTLESRYNSPLHF | TGCAGTGCTCGGCAGACGCTAGAATCCCGCTATAATTCACCCCTCCACTTT
TRBJ2-1 | TRBV2 | NA | NA | 16 | CASRAQRSSSYNEQFF | TGTGCCAGCCGTGCCCAGCGGTCTAGCTCCTACAATGAGCAGTTCTTC
TRBJ1-1 | TRBV5-1 | NA | NA | 16 | CASSLRAGRGDTEAFF | TGCGCCAGCAGCTTGAGGGCAGGGCGGGGGGACACTGAAGCTTTCTTT
TRBJ2-5 | TRBV29-1 | NA | many | 12 | CSVTSGQETQYF | TGCAGCGTTACAAGTGGGCAAGAGACCCAGTACTTC
TRBJ1-1 | TRBV27 | NA | NA | 14 | CASSRTRGRTEAFF | TGTGCCAGCAGTAGAACCAGGGGCAGGACTGAAGCTTTCTTT
TRBJ2-3 | TRBV20-1 | TRBD2 | few | 12 | CRHGTSSDTQYF | TGCAGGCACGGGACTAGTTCAGATACGCAGTATTTT
TRBJ1-1 | TRBV20-1 | NA | NA | 16 | CSASPPSRGKNTEAFF | TGCAGTGCCAGCCCACCTTCTCGTGGGAAGAACACTGAAGCTTTCTTT
TRBJ1-1 | TRBV5-6 | TRBD1 | NA | 14 | CASSWTGGVNEAFF | TGTGCCAGCAGCTGGACAGGGGGCGTCAATGAAGCTTTCTTT
TRBJ2-3 | TRBV7-6 | NA | few | 14 | CASSFYGTQDTQYF | TGTGCCAGTTCGTTTTACGGAACACAAGATACGCAGTATTTT
TRBJ2-5 | TRBV2 | NA | few | 13 | CASSGGYQETQYF | TGTGCCAGCAGTGGAGGGTACCAAGAGACCCAGTACTTC
TRBJ2-3 | TRBV7-9 | NA | NA | 16 | CASSLGRGAPLDTQYF | TGTGCCAGCAGCTTAGGACGGGGGGCCCCCTTAGATACGCAGTATTTT
TRBJ2-1 | TRBV6-5 | NA | NA | 12 | CASSRGSGEQFF | TGTGCCAGCAGCCGGGGGTCTGGCGAGCAGTTCTTC
TRBJ2-1 | TRBV7-8 | TRBD2 | once | 16 | CASSLRSAGGPPEQFF | TGTGCCAGCAGCTTACGTTCGGCGGGAGGTCCTCCCGAGCAGTTCTTC
TRBJ2-1 | TRBV7-2 | NA | NA | 13 | CASSPGIYNEQFF | TGTGCCAGCAGCCCCGGGATTTACAATGAGCAGTTCTTC
TRBJ2-1 | TRBV20-1 | TRBD1 | few | 13 | CSAWDRGLYEQFF | TGCAGTGCTTGGGACAGGGGGCTTTATGAGCAGTTCTTC
TRBJ2-1 | TRBV29-1 | NA | few | 12 | CSIRGRYNEQFF | TGCAGCATCCGGGGGAGATACAATGAGCAGTTCTTC
TRBJ2-1 | TRBV19 | TRBD2 | NA | 16 | CASSIHRLAGTNEQFF | TGTGCCAGTAGTATACATCGGCTAGCGGGGACCAATGAGCAGTTCTTC
TRBJ2-1 | TRBV13 | TRBD2 | few | 19 | CASSDQAWLSGSSGNEQFF | TGTGCCAGCAGCGACCAGGCCTGGCTTAGCGGGAGTTCCGGGAATGAGCAGTTCTTC
TRBJ2-1 | TRBV6-2/TRBV6-3 | TRBD2 | few | 15 | CASSLGLAGLGEQFF | TGTGCCAGCAGTTTGGGACTAGCGGGTCTTGGTGAGCAGTTCTTC
TRBJ2-1 | TRBV3-1 | NA | NA | 17 | CASSQLGGRVRVNEQFF | TGTGCCAGCAGCCAACTCGGGGGCAGGGTCCGAGTCAATGAGCAGTTCTTC
TRBJ2-1 | TRBV5-1 | TRBD2 | few | 16 | CASSLISGGLGNEQFF | TGCGCCAGCAGCTTGATTAGCGGGGGCTTGGGGAATGAGCAGTTCTTC
TRBJ2-7 | TRBV7-2 | TRBD2 | few | 17 | CASSQGTSGRGVYEQYF | TGTGCCAGCAGCCAGGGGACTAGCGGGAGGGGGGTATACGAGCAGTACTTC
TRBJ2-7 | TRBV12-3/TRBV12-4 | NA | few | 13 | CASSRARGYEQYF | TGTGCCAGCAGCCGGGCTCGGGGTTACGAGCAGTACTTC
TRBJ2-3 | TRBV5-1 | TRBD2 | many | 14 | CASSLRGDTDTQYF | TGCGCCAGCAGCTTGCGGGGGGACACAGATACGCAGTATTTT
TRBJ2-2 | TRBV5-5 | NA | NA | 16 | CASSLVVGVNTGELFF | TGTGCCAGCAGCTTGGTTGTCGGGGTGAACACCGGGGAGCTGTTTTTT
TRBJ1-2 | TRBV4-2 | NA | many | 15 | CASSQDPDLLRGYTF | TGTGCCAGCAGCCAAGACCCGGACCTCCTTCGGGGCTACACCTTC
TRBJ1-6 | TRBV10-2 | NA | NA | 16 | CASVRDTAARGSPLHF | TGCGCCAGCGTCCGGGACACGGCAGCCCGGGGTTCACCCCTCCACTTT
TRBJ2-2 | TRBV27 | NA | NA | 16 | CASSTARAPNTGELFF | TGTGCCAGCAGTACGGCGCGGGCCCCGAACACCGGGGAGCTGTTTTTT
TRBJ2-5 | TRBV20-1 | TRBD2 | NA | 14 | CSARQSGSGETQYF | TGCAGTGCTAGACAAAGCGGGAGCGGCGAGACCCAGTACTTC
TRBJ1-2 | TRBV7-9 | NA | NA | 13 | CASSTRANYGYTF | TGTGCCAGCAGCACCAGGGCCAACTATGGCTACACCTTC
TRBJ2-3 | TRBV30 | NA | few | 12 | CAVGRNPDTQYF | TGTGCCGTAGGGAGGAATCCAGATACGCAGTATTTT
TRBJ2-7 | TRBV7-9 | NA | NA | 14 | CASSLGYRPYEQYF | TGTGCCAGCAGCTTAGGTTACAGGCCCTACGAGCAGTACTTC
TRBJ2-1 | TRBV14 | TRBD2 | few | 16 | CASSHQLAGGPTEQFF | TGTGCCAGCAGCCACCAACTAGCGGGGGGGCCAACTGAGCAGTTCTTC
TRBJ1-4 | TRBV12-3/TRBV12-4 | NA | NA | 14 | CASSFTPAGEKLFF | TGTGCCAGCAGTTTTACACCTGCAGGTGAAAAACTGTTTTTT
TRBJ2-2 | TRBV3-1 | TRBD1 | few | 15 | CASSQPGGLTGELFF | TGTGCCAGCAGCCAACCAGGGGGCCTCACCGGGGAGCTGTTTTTT
TRBJ1-4 | TRBV7-6 | NA | NA | 13 | CASSPSPVGGLFF | TGTGCCAGCAGCCCTTCCCCCGTGGGGGGACTGTTTTTT
TRBJ2-2 | TRBV7-3 | TRBD2 | few | 18 | CASRPLAGGPRETGELFF | TGTGCCAGCAGACCACTAGCGGGGGGGCCCCGGGAGACCGGGGAGCTGTTTTTT
TRBJ2-4 | TRBV7-8 | TRBD2 | many | 15 | CASSLVLASGNIQYF | TGTGCCAGCAGCTTAGTGCTTGCTAGCGGAAACATTCAGTACTTC
TRBJ1-1 | TRBV5-1 | NA | few | 16 | CASSLGTELMNTEAFF | TGCGCCAGCAGCTTGGGGACAGAACTCATGAACACTGAAGCTTTCTTT
TRBJ2-1 | TRBV7-2 | TRBD2 | few | 15 | CASSIGLAGGGEQFF | TGTGCCAGCAGCATTGGACTAGCGGGAGGCGGTGAGCAGTTCTTC